The rows below give T cell receptor beta chains drawn from one sample of a study of blood T cell repertoires in COVID-19. The data were produced by immunoSEQ multiplex PCR, yet TCRdb's version contains in-frame clones alone and is incomplete. Of more than 150,000 clones in the sample, more than 80% were seen once. Sequenced sample: peripheral blood. Receptors were obtained from a man aged 55 to 70 with acute or convalescent COVID-19. The CDR3 runs from the conserved cysteine through the conserved F or W.

cdr3_aa j_call v_call
CASSAGMRQPQHF TRBJ1-5 TRBV10-1
CASSTTGGRPDTQYF TRBJ2-3 TRBV19
CASSEWGGKETQYF TRBJ2-5 TRBV6-1
CASSDGVHQPQHF TRBJ1-5 TRBV10-2
CASSLDRGLVFGQPQHF TRBJ1-5 TRBV4-1
CASSRTGGLDYGYTF TRBJ1-2 TRBV5-1
CSGNERGAFSDTQYF TRBJ2-3 TRBV29-1
CASRWDRYNQPQHF TRBJ1-5 TRBV2
CASSDRDRVTDTQYF TRBJ2-3 TRBV10-1
CATRTTGGTDTQYF TRBJ2-3 TRBV6-6
CASTLTGMNTEAFF TRBJ1-1 TRBV6-6